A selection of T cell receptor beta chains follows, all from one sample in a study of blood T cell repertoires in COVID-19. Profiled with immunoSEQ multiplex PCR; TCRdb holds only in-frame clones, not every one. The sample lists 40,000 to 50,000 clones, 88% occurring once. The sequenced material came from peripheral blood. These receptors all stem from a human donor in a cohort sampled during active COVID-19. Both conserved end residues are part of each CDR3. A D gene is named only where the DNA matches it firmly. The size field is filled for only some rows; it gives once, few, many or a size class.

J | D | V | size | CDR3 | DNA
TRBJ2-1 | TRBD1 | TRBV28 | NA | CASSPTRTGGYTEQFF | TGTGCCAGCAGTCCAACACGGACAGGGGGTTACACTGAGCAGTTCTTC
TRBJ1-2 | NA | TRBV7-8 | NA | CASSGSRAVGYGYTF | TGTGCCAGCAGCGGTAGCAGGGCGGTTGGCTATGGCTACACCTTC
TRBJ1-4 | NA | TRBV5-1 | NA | CASSLGQADFNEKLFF | TGCGCCAGCAGCTTAGGGCAGGCGGACTTTAATGAAAAACTGTTTTTT
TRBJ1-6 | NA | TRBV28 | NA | CASSLVNSPLHF | TGTGCCAGCAGTTTAGTAAATTCACCCCTCCACTTT
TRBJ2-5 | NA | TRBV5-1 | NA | CASSMGPGSRETQYF | TGCGCCAGCAGCATGGGACCGGGGAGCAGAGAGACCCAGTACTTC
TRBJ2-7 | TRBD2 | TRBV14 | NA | CASSPDPTSGRAVSLEQYF | TGTGCCAGCAGCCCCGACCCAACTAGCGGGAGGGCCGTCTCTCTCGAGCAGTACTTC
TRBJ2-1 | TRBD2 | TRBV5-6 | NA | CASSLGLAGIHEQFF | TGTGCCAGCAGCTTGGGACTAGCGGGAATTCATGAGCAGTTCTTC
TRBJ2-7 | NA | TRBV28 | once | CASRGGPYEQYF | TGTGCCAGCAGGGGGGGACCCTACGAGCAGTACTTC
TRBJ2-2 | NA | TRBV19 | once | CASSTYTDTGELFF | TGTGCCAGTAGTACATACACCGACACCGGGGAGCTGTTTTTT
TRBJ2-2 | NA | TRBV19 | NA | CASRPGTPGGGELFF | TGTGCCAGTAGGCCGGGAACTCCGGGTGGCGGGGAGCTGTTTTTT
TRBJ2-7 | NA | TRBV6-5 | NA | CASNLHRAGEQYF | TGTGCCAGCAACCTCCACAGGGCTGGGGAGCAGTACTTC
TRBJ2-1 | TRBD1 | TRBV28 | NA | CASSWTGGPNEQFF | TGTGCCAGCAGTTGGACAGGGGGGCCCAATGAGCAGTTCTTC
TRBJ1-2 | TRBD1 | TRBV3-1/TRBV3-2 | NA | CASSHGQGGARGYTF | TGTGCCAGCAGCCATGGACAGGGGGGCGCTCGGGGCTACACCTTC
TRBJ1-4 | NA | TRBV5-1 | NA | CASSSRPDSEKLFF | TGCGCCAGCAGCTCACGTCCGGACAGTGAAAAACTGTTTTTT
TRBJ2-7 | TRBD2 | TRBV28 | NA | CASSMTSGRGNEQYF | TGTGCCAGCAGCATGACTAGCGGGAGAGGGAACGAGCAGTACTTC
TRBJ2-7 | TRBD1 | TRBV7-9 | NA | CASTKEDRGLYEQYF | TGTGCCAGCACGAAGGAGGACAGGGGGCTGTACGAGCAGTACTTC
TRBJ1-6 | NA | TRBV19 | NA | CASSQGVNSPLHF | TGTGCCAGTAGTCAGGGTGTTAATTCACCCCTCCACTTT
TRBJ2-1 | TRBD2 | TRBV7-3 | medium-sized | CASSPTTSGTNEQFF | TGTGCCAGCAGCCCGACGACTAGCGGGACCAATGAGCAGTTCTTC
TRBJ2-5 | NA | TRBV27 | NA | CASSSQGQETQYF | TGTGCCAGCAGTTCCCAGGGTCAAGAGACCCAGTACTTC
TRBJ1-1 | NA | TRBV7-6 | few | CASRLESYTEAFF | TGTGCCAGCAGGTTGGAGTCCTACACTGAAGCTTTCTTT
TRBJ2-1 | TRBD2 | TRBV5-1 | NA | CASSYRTSGNNEQFF | TGCGCCAGCAGCTATAGGACTAGCGGAAACAATGAGCAGTTCTTC
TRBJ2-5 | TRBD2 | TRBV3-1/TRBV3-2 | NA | CASSQSQSAGVPHGETQYF | TGTGCCAGCAGCCAATCCCAATCCGCGGGAGTCCCCCATGGCGAGACCCAGTACTTC
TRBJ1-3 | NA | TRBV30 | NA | CAWRNRQGKRSGNTIYF | TGTGCCTGGAGGAACAGGCAAGGGAAGAGATCTGGAAACACCATATATTTT